Below, one T cell receptor beta chain is given with its context. Its antigen is undetermined. Combining a sample-barcoded 5' primer with a J-beta primer mix, a second PCR ran for about 6 to 12 cycles. Each CDR3 protein gets one entry after TCRdb re-called the 5' RACE reads with MiXCR. This table holds hundreds of thousands of distinct CDR3 sequences, approximately 48% found once. This specimen belongs to a study of blood T cells in healthy people across ages. Findings of the study overall: Greater diversity and more naive CD4+ cells were seen in long-lived donors than in aged donors. TCR beta diversity per million T cells fell roughly linearly with age.

Extractions gave at least 5.5 micrograms of total RNA per sample. Sequencing was done on a sample of blood. This TCR derives from a man aged 60 to 69 in good health.

In DNA, the CDR3 is TGCAGCGTTGATGGGGCTGGAGAGACCCAGTACTTC. Its translation is CSVDGAGETQYF. This chain joins TRBV29-1 and TRBJ2-5; possibly TRBD1 for D (5 bases). Looked up from germline, CDR1 is SQVTM and CDR2 is ANQGSEA. Deletions cut 3 bases from V and 4 bases from J, with 9 bases between. The CDR3 extends over 12 amino acids. Full variable domain (remainder filled in from reference TRBV29-1 and TRBJ2-5): SAVISQKPSRDICQRGTSLTIQCQVDSQVTMMFWYRQQPGQSLTLIATANQGSEATYESGFVIDKFPISRPNLTFSTLTVSNMSPEDSSIYLCSVDGAGETQYFGPGTRLLVL.